These 26 T cell receptor beta chains originate from one sample sequenced in a study of blood T cells in healthy people across ages. PCR was performed a second time for 7 to 11 cycles using a sample-barcoded 5' primer and a J-beta primer mix. TCRdb re-called the 5' RACE reads through MiXCR, storing one row per CDR3 protein. This repertoire shows hundreds of thousands of distinct CDR3 sequences, 58% found once; its top ten account for roughly 22%. Specimen: blood. The receptors shown here come from a man younger than 45 in good health.

V and J are TRBV6-1 and TRBJ2-3, with D tentatively TRBD2 (7 bases). Germline CDR1 is MNHNS and CDR2 is SASEGT. V lost 0 bases, J lost 6 bases, and 16 bases lay in between. This CDR3 region has 16 residues. For the CDR3, the DNA is TGTGCCAGCAGTGAAGCGCTGCGGGGGCCGACGGATACGCAGTATTTT. This gives the protein CASSEALRGPTDTQYF.

The chain carries TRBV7-2 and TRBJ2-5, with 7 bases aligning to TRBD1. V gave up 4 bases and J gave up 2 bases; unmatched junction bases: 7. Looked up from germline, CDR1 is SGHTA and CDR2 is FQGNSA. CDR3 length equals 15 residues. CDR3 protein: CASSWDRTSQETQYF. CDR3 coding DNA: TGTGCCAGCAGCTGGGACAGAACTTCGCAAGAGACCCAGTACTTC.

The V and J genes are TRBV9 and TRBJ1-2; D possibly corresponds to TRBD1 (6 bases). Germline lookup yields CDR1 SGDLS and CDR2 YYNGEE. The CDR3 contains 19 residues. With 6 bases removed from V and 4 bases from J, the gap between germline ends came to 31 bases. The CDR3: CASTAYDWADRLGGYGYTF. The CDR3 DNA reads TGTGCCAGCACAGCGTATGATTGGGCCGACAGGCTGGGCGGCTATGGCTACACCTTC.

The CDR3 protein is CSATGYLAGGLGTYEQYF. The DNA of the CDR3 is TGCAGTGCCACCGGTTACTTAGCGGGGGGACTGGGGACCTACGAGCAGTACTTC. The V gene is TRBV20-1, the J gene TRBJ2-7, with 10 bases identical to TRBD2. Trimming removed 6 bases from V and 2 bases from J; junction bases left unmatched: 19. The CDR3 has 18 amino acids. The germline CDR1 and CDR2 sequences are DFQATT and SNEGSKA (reference sequence).

A note on this clonotype: Germline is not matched at one junction end, which may reflect a read error. The CDR3 sequence is CASSLGGGGQPQHF. The CDR3 DNA follows: TGTGCCAGCAGCTTAGGAGGGGGTGGTCAGCCCCAGCATTTT. The rearrangement links TRBV5-1 to TRBJ1-5, with a possible D match to TRBD1 (6 bases). Per the germline V gene, CDR1 is SGHRS and CDR2 is YFSETQ. This CDR3 is 14 amino acids long.

The chain has TRBV2 and TRBJ2-4; D gene ambiguous. The end of the DNA fits TRBJ2-7 better, so the J call may be wrong. This CDR3 region has 14 residues. Per germline, CDR1 SNHLY and CDR2 FYNNEI. For the CDR3, the DNA is TGTGCCAGCACCGGTCAGCTACCCTACTACGAGCAGTACTTC. Its translation: CASTGQLPYYEQYF.

V and J are TRBV5-6 and TRBJ1-2; D not resolved. The CDR3 contains 14 residues. In germline, CDR1 is SGHDT, CDR2 YYEEEE. V was pared by 2 bases and J by 2 bases, with 10 bases between. The CDR3 nucleotides read TGTGCCAGCAGCTTCAACAGAAGAAACTATGGCTACACCTTC. As protein: CASSFNRRNYGYTF.

The CDR3 DNA follows: TGCAGTGTCCACAGCGGGCAAACCACAGATACGCAGTATTTT. Protein sequence: CSVHSGQTTDTQYF. V usage is TRBV20-1 and J usage is TRBJ2-3; a weak D match, TRBD2 (6 bases). The V gene lost 7 bases and the J gene lost 2 bases, with 16 bases spanning the gap. CDR1 is DFQATT, CDR2 SNEGSKA, per germline (reference sequence). The CDR3 contains 14 residues.

The chain couples TRBV20-1 to TRBJ2-1; 7 nucleotides agree with TRBD1. The CDR3 covers 13 residues. The V gene's germline CDR1 is DFQATT and CDR2 SNEGSKA (reference sequence). The CDR3 coding sequence is TGCAAGGGGGCGTTTCGTGGGCTTTCGGAACAGTTCTTC. It codes for CKGAFRGLSEQFF.

Points on this clonotype: An end of the junction differs from the germline gene, which may be a read error. The V call is TRBV29-1, the J call TRBJ2-7; TRBD2 matches at 12 bases. Germline V gene data show CDR1 as SQVTM and CDR2 as ANQGSEA. CDR3 length equals 15 residues. CDR3 sequence: CGVVGLAGRPYEQYF. The DNA of the CDR3 is TGCGGCGTTGTAGGACTAGCGGGAAGGCCCTACGAGCAGTACTTC.

V usage is TRBV28 and J usage is TRBJ2-3, with TRBD1 matching over 10 bases. Germline CDR1 reads MDHEN; CDR2 reads SYDVKM. V shed 4 bases, J shed 1 base, and the junction held 5 bases outside the gene matches. CDR3 size: 16 residues. CDR3: CASSSPGTGGTDTQYF. The DNA of the CDR3 is TGTGCCAGCAGTTCCCCCGGGACAGGGGGCACAGATACGCAGTATTTT. Filled out from reference TRBV28 and TRBJ2-3, the complete variable domain reads DVKVTQSSRYLVKRTGEKVFLECVQDMDHENMFWYRQDPGLGLRLIYFSYDVKMKEKGDIPEGYSVSREKKERFSLILESASTNQTSMYLCASSSPGTGGTDTQYFGPGTRLTVL.

The rearrangement uses TRBV6-5 and TRBJ2-1, with 8 bases lining up with TRBD2. Trimming at V came to 1 base and at J to 3 bases, leaving 11 bases not matched to a gene. CDR3 length equals 18 residues. Germline CDR1 reads MNHEY; CDR2 reads SVGAGI. The CDR3 region has the DNA TGTGCCAGCAGTTACTATTCGGGCGGGGGGAACCTCTACAATGAGCAGTTCTTC. Residues: CASSYYSGGGNLYNEQFF.

J is TRBJ2-1 and V is TRBV20-1, with D perhaps TRBD1 or TRBD2 (5 bases each). V shed 5 bases and J shed 3 bases, with 14 bases lying between them. Germline V gene lookup returns CDR1 DFQATT and CDR2 SNEGSKA (reference sequence). The CDR3 sequence is 14 residues long. The CDR3 DNA sequence: TGCAGTGCTTGGGACCCTCGGAGCTACAATGAGCAGTTCTTC. Protein: CSAWDPRSYNEQFF.

V and J are TRBV7-2 and TRBJ1-6, with 9 bases fitting TRBD1. CDR1 and CDR2 from the germline V gene are SGHTA and FQGNSA. This CDR3 has 18 amino acids. The V segment lost 5 bases and the J segment 9 bases; nucleotides outside the gene matches: 17. CDR3 nucleotide sequence: TGTGCCAGCAGCGCCCACCAGACTACCGGGACAGGGACTTCACCCCTCCACTTT. Translating it yields CASSAHQTTGTGTSPLHF. Combining the CDR3 with reference TRBV7-2 and TRBJ1-6 gives the whole variable domain GAGVSQSPSNKVTEKGKDVELRCDPISGHTALYWYRQSLGQGLEFLIYFQGNSAPDKSGLPSDRFSAERTGGSVSTLTIQRTQQEDSAVYLCASSAHQTTGTGTSPLHFGNGTRLTVT.

Only one count was recorded for this clonotype. This rearrangement joins TRBV28 to TRBJ2-7; 8 bases are shared with TRBD1. V gave up 6 bases and J gave up 4 bases; unmatched junction bases: 8. Looked up from germline, CDR1 is MDHEN and CDR2 is SYDVKM. CDR3 size: 14 residues. CDR3 nucleotide sequence: TGTGCCAGCAGAGAGGACAGGGCCGTTTACGAGCAGTACTTC. This gives the protein CASREDRAVYEQYF.

This clonotype was picked up one time. This rearrangement joins TRBV20-1 to TRBJ2-3, with TRBD2 matching 12 bases. The CDR3 is 17 residues long. Germline lookup yields CDR1 DFQATT and CDR2 SNEGSKA (reference sequence). V was pared by 0 bases and J by 6 bases, with 10 bases of the junction left unmatched. CDR3 sequence: CSARDLRASGRGDTQYF. CDR3 DNA sequence: TGCAGTGCTAGAGATCTTAGGGCTAGCGGGAGGGGGGATACGCAGTATTTT.

The chain links TRBV15 to TRBJ2-3; D gene uncertain. The V gene lost 4 bases and the J gene lost 0 bases, with 11 bases spanning the gap. The CDR3 is made up of 15 amino acids. Looked up from germline, CDR1 is LNHNV and CDR2 is YYDKDF (reference sequence). CDR3 bases: TGTGCCACCAGCACCCTTGGTGCTAGCACAGATACGCAGTATTTT. The encoded protein is CATSTLGASTDTQYF.

The chain has TRBV6-6 and TRBJ1-2, with D perhaps matching TRBD1 (6 bases). V was pared by 5 bases and J by 8 bases, with 15 bases between. Germline CDR1 is MNHNY and CDR2 is SVGAGI (reference sequence). There are 13 residues in the CDR3. This CDR3 is CASSPGQSGGYTF. CDR3 bases: TGTGCCAGCAGTCCAGGACAGAGTGGGGGCTACACCTTC.

The chain uses TRBV28 and TRBJ2-3, with D possibly matching TRBD2 (5 bases). V gave up 3 bases and J gave up 4 bases, with 14 bases separating them. The CDR3 has 15 amino acids. From germline, CDR1 is MDHEN and CDR2 SYDVKM. CDR3: CASSLRAPMADTQYF. The CDR3 DNA reads TGTGCCAGCAGTTTGAGGGCCCCCATGGCAGATACGCAGTATTTT.

This clonotype was counted between two and nine times. The rearrangement joins TRBV7-2 to TRBJ2-4, with TRBD1 as a possible D gene (7 bases). The germline V gene has CDR1 SGHTA and CDR2 FQGNSA. The CDR3 extends over 15 amino acids. With 6 bases removed from V and 7 bases from J, the gap between germline ends came to 19 bases. The CDR3 sequence is CASSARGALGNIQYF. CDR3 nucleotide sequence: TGTGCCAGCAGTGCCAGGGGGGCTTTAGGGAACATTCAGTACTTC.

The chain combines TRBV4-1 with TRBJ1-2, with TRBD1 identical over 9 bases. CDR1 and CDR2 (germline): MGHRA, YSYEKL. The V gene end was trimmed by 1 base and the J gene end by 3 bases; junction bases not matched to a gene: 6. The CDR3 loop spans 16 amino acids. The DNA for the CDR3 is TGCGCCAGCAGCCAAGTTGGGACAGGGTTCGACTATGGCTACACCTTC. It yields the protein CASSQVGTGFDYGYTF.

This clonotype showed up many times. The chain joins TRBV20-1 to TRBJ2-4; TRBD2 might be the D (6 bases). This CDR3 is built from 14 residues. Germline V gene lookup returns CDR1 DFQATT and CDR2 SNEGSKA (reference sequence). Trimming stripped 1 base from V and 1 base from J, with 8 bases between. DNA of the CDR3: TGCAGTGCTAGAGGTGGGGGGGCCAAAAACATTCAGTACTTC. Translating it yields CSARGGGAKNIQYF.

The J gene is TRBJ1-6, the V gene TRBV6-5; D unresolved. CDR3 length equals 15 residues. V shed 0 bases and J shed 9 bases, with 12 bases lying between them. Germline loops: CDR1 MNHEY, CDR2 SVGAGI. CDR3 DNA sequence: TGTGCCAGCAGTTACTCGGGGATTGCGGGTTCACCCCTCCACTTT. It codes for CASSYSGIAGSPLHF.

Note on this clonotype: Sequence at one end of the junction differs from germline and may be a read error. CDR3 sequence (DNA): TGTGCCAGCAGCCGTGGGGCCAGCGTCCTGACTTTC. This sequence encodes CASSRGASVLTF. This rearrangement joins TRBV28 to TRBJ2-6; D is perhaps TRBD1 (5 bases). The V gene's germline CDR1 is MDHEN and CDR2 SYDVKM. The CDR3 has 12 amino acids.

There are a few counts of this clonotype. The junction and the germline gene differ at one end; a read error may be behind it. The chain has TRBV30 and TRBJ2-5, with D tentatively TRBD2 (5 bases). The DNA end is more similar to TRBJ2-7, so the J call may be wrong. The CDR3 loop spans 11 amino acids. Looked up from germline, CDR1 is GTSNPN and CDR2 is SVGIG (reference sequence). CDR3 region: CAGSGEVEQYF. As DNA, the CDR3 is TGTGCCGGGAGTGGAGAGGTCGAGCAGTACTTC.

J is TRBJ2-1 and V is TRBV7-9; 7 positions agree with TRBD2. This CDR3 has 15 residues. V gave up 6 bases and J gave up 6 bases; unmatched junction bases: 11. From germline, CDR1 is SEHNR and CDR2 FQNEAQ (reference sequence). The CDR3 DNA follows: TGTGCCAGCAGATCGACTAGCCAAAGGTCCAATGAGCAGTTCTTC. Translated, it gives CASRSTSQRSNEQFF.